This TCR beta chain was identified in a study of T cell repertoires in cytomegalovirus infection. This clonotype was seen more than once but under ten times. Its antigen remains unknown. The CDR3 is made up of 14 amino acids. The V gene lost 7 bases and the J gene lost 5 bases, with 15 bases spanning the gap. Germline CDR1 is MDHEN and CDR2 is SYDVKM. TCRdb ran MiXCR on the reads and lists one entry per CDR3 protein. This table has 40,000 to 60,000 distinct CDR3 sequences, roughly 22% appearing once. The source material was CD8+ T cells from cultured PBMCs, sampled from culture after CMV antigen stimulation. This clonotype was obtained from a human donor in good health (CMV status not recorded). Some clones in this sample may be carry-over from other donors' samples. This sequence joins TRBV28 and TRBJ2-1, with D tentatively TRBD2 (5 bases). The DNA for the CDR3 is TGTGCCAGCATAAGAGAGGGAATCAACAATGAGCAGTTCTTC. Its protein product is CASIREGINNEQFF.